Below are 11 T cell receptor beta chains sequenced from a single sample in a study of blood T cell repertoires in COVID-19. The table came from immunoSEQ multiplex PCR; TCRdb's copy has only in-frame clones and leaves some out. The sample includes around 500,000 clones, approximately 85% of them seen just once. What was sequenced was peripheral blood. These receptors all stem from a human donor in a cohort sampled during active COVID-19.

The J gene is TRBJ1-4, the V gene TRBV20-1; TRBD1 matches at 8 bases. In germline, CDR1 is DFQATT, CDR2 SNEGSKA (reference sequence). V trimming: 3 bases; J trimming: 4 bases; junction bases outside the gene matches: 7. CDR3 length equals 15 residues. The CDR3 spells CSASQGARVNEKLFF. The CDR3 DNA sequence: TGCAGTGCTAGTCAGGGGGCGCGGGTTAATGAAAAACTGTTTTTT.

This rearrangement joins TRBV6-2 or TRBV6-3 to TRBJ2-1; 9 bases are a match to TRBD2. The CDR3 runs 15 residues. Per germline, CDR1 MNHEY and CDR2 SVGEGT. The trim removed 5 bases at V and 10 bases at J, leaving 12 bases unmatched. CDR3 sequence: CASSRTIAGVEEQFF. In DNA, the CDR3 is TGTGCCAGCAGTCGAACTATAGCGGGAGTAGAGGAGCAGTTCTTC.

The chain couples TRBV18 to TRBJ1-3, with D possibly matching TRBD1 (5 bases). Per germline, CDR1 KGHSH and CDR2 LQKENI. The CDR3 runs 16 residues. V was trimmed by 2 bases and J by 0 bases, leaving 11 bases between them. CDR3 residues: CASSPGGVHSGNTIYF. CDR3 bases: TGTGCCAGCTCACCAGGAGGGGTCCACTCTGGAAACACCATATATTTT.

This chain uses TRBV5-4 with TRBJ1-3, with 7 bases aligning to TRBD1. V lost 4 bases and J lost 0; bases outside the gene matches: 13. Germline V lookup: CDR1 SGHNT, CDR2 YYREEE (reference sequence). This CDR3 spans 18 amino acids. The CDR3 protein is CASSRGGGTETSGNTIYF. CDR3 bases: TGTGCCAGCAGCCGAGGGGGTGGGACAGAGACCTCTGGAAACACCATATATTTT.

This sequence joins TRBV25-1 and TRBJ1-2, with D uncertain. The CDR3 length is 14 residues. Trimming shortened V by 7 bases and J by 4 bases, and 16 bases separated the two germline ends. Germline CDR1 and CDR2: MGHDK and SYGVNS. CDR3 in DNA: TGTGCCAGCAAGCCCTCTCAGGAACCCTATGGCTACACCTTC. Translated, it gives CASKPSQEPYGYTF.

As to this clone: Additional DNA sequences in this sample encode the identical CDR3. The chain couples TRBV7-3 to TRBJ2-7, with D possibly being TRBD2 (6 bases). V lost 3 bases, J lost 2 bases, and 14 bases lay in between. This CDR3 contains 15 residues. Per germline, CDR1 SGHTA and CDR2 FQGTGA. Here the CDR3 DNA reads TGTGCCAGCAGCTTCGGGGGAGAGGCGACCTACGAGCAGTACTTC. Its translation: CASSFGGEATYEQYF.

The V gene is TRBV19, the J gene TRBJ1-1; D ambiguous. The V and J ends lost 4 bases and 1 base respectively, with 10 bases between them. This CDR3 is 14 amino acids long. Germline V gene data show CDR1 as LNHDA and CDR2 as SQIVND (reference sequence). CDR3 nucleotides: TGTGCCAGTAGTAGTTACAGCAGGAACACTGAAGCTTTCTTT. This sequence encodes CASSSYSRNTEAFF.

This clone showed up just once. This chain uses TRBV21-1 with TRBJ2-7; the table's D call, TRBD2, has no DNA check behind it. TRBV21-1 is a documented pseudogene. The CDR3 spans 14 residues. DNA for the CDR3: TGTGCCAGCTCGACTAGCGGGACCCCTTACGAGCAGTACTTC. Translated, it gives CASSTSGTPYEQYF.

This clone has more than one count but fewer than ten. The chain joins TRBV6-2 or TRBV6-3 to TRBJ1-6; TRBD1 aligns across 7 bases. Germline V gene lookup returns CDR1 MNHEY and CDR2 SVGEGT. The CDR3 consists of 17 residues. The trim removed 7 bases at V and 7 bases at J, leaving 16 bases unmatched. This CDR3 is CASTPTRGQQKNSPLHF. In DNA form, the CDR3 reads TGTGCCAGCACCCCAACTAGGGGACAGCAGAAGAATTCACCCCTCCACTTT.

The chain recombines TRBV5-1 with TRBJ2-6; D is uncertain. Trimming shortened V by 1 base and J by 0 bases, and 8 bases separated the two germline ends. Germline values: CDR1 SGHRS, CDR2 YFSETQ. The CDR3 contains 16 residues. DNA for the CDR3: TGCGCCAGCAGCTTGCCACTTACCTCTGGGGCCAACGTCCTGACTTTC. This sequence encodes CASSLPLTSGANVLTF.

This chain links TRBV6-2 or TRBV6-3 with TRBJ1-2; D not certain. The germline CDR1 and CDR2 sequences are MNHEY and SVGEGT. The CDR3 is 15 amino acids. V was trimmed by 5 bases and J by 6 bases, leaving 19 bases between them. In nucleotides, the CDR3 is TGTGCCAGCAGTCCCCCCAACCGCGGATACCATGGCTACACCTTC. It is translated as CASSPPNRGYHGYTF.